The TCR beta chain under discussion was sequenced for a study of blood T cell repertoires in COVID-19 (dated by TCRdb to the early 2020s). Regarding the complete study: The collaborator samples originated in the United States, Italy and Spain and spanned the acute and convalescent phases of COVID-19. The material from the prospective study consisted of cDNA or gDNA derived from T cells, B-cell-depleted T cells, or PBMCs. Subjects who had been exposed to COVID-19, were actively infected with it, or had recovered from it provided the deeply sampled blood TCRbeta repertoires that made up the dataset. The repertoires were made available in a free public database intended to serve as a resource for research on the immune response to SARS-CoV-2. Samples came from the ongoing ImmuneRACE study (first 160 participants) plus 1,254 subjects from 6 global collaborators. Nearly every sample came with metadata listing a de-identified subject ID, COVID-19 status, age in years and sex. Where available, HLA class I and class II types were taken from metadata supplied by the sample provider and were not determined by assay-based typing. The research as a whole found: The quantity of clinical and demographic metadata differed by source and by participant and was supplied without curation.

At one collaborating source in Seattle, patients were enrolled during active infection and were followed longitudinally through the course of disease. Whole blood was collected in K2EDTA tubes by collaborating institutions according to the institutions' own protocols. For TCRbeta analysis, collaborators shipped samples as frozen whole blood, isolated PBMCs, or DNA extracted from either of those sample types. The immunoSEQ Assay, a bias-controlled multiplex PCR, was used to amplify TCRbeta CDR3 regions from genomic DNA. From the authors' description of their analysis: Within the assay, amplification of reference gene primers was used to estimate how many nucleated cells each sample contained. To quantify the absolute abundance of each unique TCRbeta CDR3 rearrangement, sequence reads were collapsed and filtered. For each sample, productive Simpson clonality was calculated by taking the square root of Simpson's diversity index across productive rearrangements. TCRdb took this table from immuneACCESS and kept in-frame rearrangements with V and J called. Such tables lack part of the clones; where checked against another copy, unresolved V genes explain under half of the gap, and the rest is unexplained. From that table come the V and J calls and clone size; the DNA was used to work out D and trimming. This sample is represented by about 73,000 clones; roughly 80% of them were singletons. 2% to 2.5% of the sample comes from the top ten.

Of note for this clone: The antigen it recognizes is unknown. No per-base quality is available; no much larger clone lies one base away.

Reading the germline V gene gives CDR1 KGHSH and CDR2 LQKENI. V is reduced by 3 bases and J by 0 bases, leaving a spacing of 9 bases between them. Counted from cysteine to phenylalanine, this CDR3 has 15 amino acids. Only the CDR3 DNA stays, 45 bases, in frame from base 1. The sample taken for sequencing was peripheral blood. This clonotype was obtained from a man aged 65-85 years with COVID-19, enrolled during active disease. This receptor chain uses TRBV18 and TRBJ1-5; no D gene is confidently identified. DNA sequence: TGTGCCAGCTCACCCGCCGGGGATAGCAATCAGCCCCAGCATTTT. Translated, it gives CASSPAGDSNQPQHF.